A single sample gave rise to the 23 T cell receptor beta chains below, sequenced in a study of blood T cell repertoires in COVID-19. Assay used: immunoSEQ multiplex PCR; TCRdb lists only in-frame clones, some missing. The table includes hundreds of thousands of clones, roughly 85% detected once. The source material was peripheral blood. The source of these receptors is a human donor in a cohort sampled during active COVID-19.

J is TRBJ1-1 and V is TRBV6-1; a possible D gene is TRBD1 (6 bases). V was pared by 2 bases and J by 7 bases, with 14 bases between. Germline V gene sequence: CDR1 MNHNS, CDR2 SASEGT. The CDR3 consists of 14 residues. The CDR3 loop is CASSEFGGRGEAFF. CDR3 nucleotides: TGTGCCAGCAGTGAATTCGGGGGGCGAGGTGAAGCTTTCTTT.

This clone appeared a single time. This chain links TRBV20-1 with TRBJ2-3; 8 bases are shared with TRBD1. The V gene end was trimmed by 3 bases and the J gene end by 2 bases; junction bases not matched to a gene: 13. This CDR3 spans 17 amino acids. Looked up from germline, CDR1 is DFQATT and CDR2 is SNEGSKA (reference sequence). The CDR3 DNA sequence: TGCAGTGCTAGTGGTTGGGGCGAGGACAGGGACACAGATACGCAGTATTTT. It yields the protein CSASGWGEDRDTDTQYF.

The chain is built from TRBV6-1 and TRBJ1-1; possibly TRBD1 for D (5 bases). This CDR3 region has 14 residues. CDR1 is MNHNS and CDR2 is SASEGT in the germline V gene. Trimming cost V 2 bases and J 7 bases, with 14 bases left between them. This CDR3 is CASSEIRDFNEAFF. DNA for the CDR3: TGTGCCAGCAGTGAAATTCGGGACTTTAATGAAGCTTTCTTT.

This clone was counted a single time. Here the CDR3 DNA reads TGTGCCACCAGCAGAGCGGGGGGGCCCTACGAGCAGTACTTC. Translating gives CATSRAGGPYEQYF. J is TRBJ2-7 and V is TRBV15, with 8 bases aligning to TRBD2. This CDR3 has 14 residues. V gave up 1 base and J gave up 2 bases; unmatched junction bases: 1. CDR1 is LNHNV, CDR2 YYDKDF, per germline (reference sequence).

The chain is built from TRBV7-8 and TRBJ1-1; D is unclear. Trimming stripped 0 bases from V and 0 bases from J, with 5 bases between. Germline V gene sequence: CDR1 SGHVS, CDR2 FQNEAQ. The CDR3 is 14 residues long. The chain's CDR3 is CASSLAGMNTEAFF. The CDR3 DNA reads as TGTGCCAGCAGCTTAGCCGGGATGAACACTGAAGCTTTCTTT.

The V call is TRBV4-1, the J call TRBJ2-5; D perhaps matches TRBD2 (6 bases). This CDR3 region has 15 residues. Germline CDR1 reads MGHRA; CDR2 reads YSYEKL. V lost 1 base to trimming and J lost 3 bases, with 12 bases between them. CDR3 sequence (DNA): TGCGCCAGCAGCCAAGGCCATAGCGGAAAAGAGACCCAGTACTTC. This codes for CASSQGHSGKETQYF.

The V gene is TRBV5-1, the J gene TRBJ2-7; 12 nucleotides line up with TRBD2. CDR1 and CDR2 from the germline V gene are SGHRS and YFSETQ. The CDR3 sequence is 14 residues long. J gave up 4 bases and V 5 bases, and 4 bases lay outside the gene matches. The chain's CDR3 is CASSPTSGGYEQYF. CDR3 DNA: TGCGCCAGCAGTCCGACTAGCGGGGGTTACGAGCAGTACTTC.

The DNA for the CDR3 is TGTGCCAGCAGTCCAGGGAAGAGCAATTCACCCCTCCACTTT. Its translation: CASSPGKSNSPLHF. The V call is TRBV7-9, the J call TRBJ1-6; TRBD1 is a possible D gene (5 bases). The CDR3 sequence is 14 residues long. Trimming stripped 6 bases from V and 7 bases from J, with 13 bases between. Germline CDR1 reads SEHNR; CDR2 reads FQNEAQ (reference sequence). Drawing the rest from reference TRBV7-9 and TRBJ1-6, the complete variable domain is DTGVSQNPRHKITKRGQNVTFRCDPISEHNRLYWYRQTLGQGPEFLTYFQNEAQLEKSRLLSDRFSAERPKGSFSTLEIQRTEQGDSAMYLCASSPGKSNSPLHFGNGTRLTVT.

The chain has TRBV18 and TRBJ2-1, with TRBD1 as a possible D gene (5 bases). In germline, CDR1 is KGHSH, CDR2 LQKENI. V lost 1 base and J lost 7, with 14 bases in between. The CDR3 length is 15 residues. Here the CDR3 DNA reads TGTGCCAGCTCACCACGCCCAGGGAAGGTTAATGAGCAGTTCTTC. The encoded protein is CASSPRPGKVNEQFF.

This rearrangement joins TRBV11-2 to TRBJ1-2, with a weak D call TRBD1 (5 bases). CDR1 and CDR2 from the germline V gene are SGHAT and FQNNGV. The CDR3 length is 13 residues. V dropped 0 bases and J dropped 8 bases, with 10 bases sitting between them. In DNA, the CDR3 is TGTGCCAGCAGCTTAGATGGGCGGGGCGGCTACACCTTC. This codes for CASSLDGRGGYTF.

In this sample, this clone turned up once. The genes are TRBV28 and TRBJ2-3; 7 nucleotides agree with TRBD2. J was trimmed by 3 bases and V by 3 bases; bases with no gene match: 9. Germline V gives CDR1 MDHEN, CDR2 SYDVKM. This CDR3 has 16 amino acids. The CDR3 coding sequence is TGTGCCAGCAGTTTGCCTAGCGGCGTTGCGACAGATACGCAGTATTTT. It specifies CASSLPSGVATDTQYF.

This chain connects TRBV5-4 to TRBJ1-4; possible D gene TRBD1, 6 bases. The CDR3 consists of 15 residues. CDR1 is SGHNT and CDR2 is YYREEE in the germline V gene (reference sequence). Trimming took off 10 bases at V and 0 bases at J, with 16 bases between the two ends. In DNA form, the CDR3 reads TGTGCCTACCGGACAGAGCTGGCAACTAATGAAAAACTGTTTTTT. This gives the protein CAYRTELATNEKLFF. Filled out from reference TRBV5-4 and TRBJ1-4, the complete variable domain reads ETGVTQSPTHLIKTRGQQVTLRCSSQSGHNTVSWYQQALGQGPQFIFQYYREEENGRGNFPPRFSGLQFPNYSSELNVNALELDDSALYLCAYRTELATNEKLFFGSGTQLSVL.

The chain combines TRBV5-1 with TRBJ1-1; TRBD1 agrees at 7 bases. The V segment lost 0 bases and the J segment 0 bases; nucleotides outside the gene matches: 11. This CDR3 has 18 residues. The V gene's germline CDR1 is SGHRS and CDR2 YFSETQ. CDR3: CASSLAPQGIGMNTEAFF. The CDR3 DNA sequence: TGCGCCAGCAGCTTGGCTCCACAGGGGATCGGGATGAACACTGAAGCTTTCTTT.

V and J are TRBV29-1 and TRBJ1-5, with 7 bases identical to TRBD1. Looked up from germline, CDR1 is SQVTM and CDR2 is ANQGSEA. V shed 4 bases, J shed 6 bases, and the junction held 6 bases outside the gene matches. The CDR3 is 13 amino acids. CDR3 nucleotide sequence: TGCAGCGTTGGTAGGGGGCTCGGTCAGCCCCAGCATTTT. It is translated as CSVGRGLGQPQHF.

This chain uses TRBV6-5 with TRBJ2-5; D call uncertain. V lost 7 bases and J lost 5, with 14 bases in between. CDR3 size: 13 residues. In germline, CDR1 is MNHEY, CDR2 SVGAGI. The CDR3 region is CASTISLSETQYF. The CDR3 nucleotides read TGTGCCAGCACCATAAGCTTGTCGGAGACCCAGTACTTC.

The V gene is TRBV25-1, the J gene TRBJ2-4, with a weak D call TRBD1 (5 bases). CDR1 is MGHDK and CDR2 is SYGVNS in the germline V gene. This CDR3 comprises 14 residues. V was cut by 1 base and J by 8 bases, with 12 bases left in between. The CDR3 bases are TGTGCCAGCAGTGAATCCAGGGTTGGGGACATTCAGTACTTC. Translated: CASSESRVGDIQYF.

The genes are TRBV19 and TRBJ2-1; 9 positions agree with TRBD2. The CDR3 covers 17 residues. V lost 2 bases, J lost 3 bases, and 8 bases stayed unmatched. In germline, CDR1 is LNHDA, CDR2 SQIVND (reference sequence). CDR3 sequence (DNA): TGTGCCAGTAGTATACTGGCGGGGGGGAAGGACTACAATGAGCAGTTCTTC. Residues: CASSILAGGKDYNEQFF.

This clone was picked up one time. The chain links TRBV19 to TRBJ1-1, with 8 bases that match TRBD1. This CDR3 spans 14 amino acids. V was pared by 5 bases and J by 6 bases, with 8 bases of the junction left unmatched. Germline V gives CDR1 LNHDA, CDR2 SQIVND (reference sequence). Written as DNA, the CDR3 is TGTGCCAGTAGTCCGCGCACAGGGGGGCCTGAAGCTTTCTTT. This codes for CASSPRTGGPEAFF. The full variable domain, rest sourced from reference TRBV19 and TRBJ1-1, is DGGITQSPKYLFRKEGQNVTLSCEQNLNHDAMYWYRQDPGQGLRLIYYSQIVNDFQKGDIAEGYSVSREKKESFPLTVTSAQKNPTAFYLCASSPRTGGPEAFFGQGTRLTVV.

The genes are TRBV6-1 and TRBJ2-3; D ambiguous. The CDR3 extends over 14 amino acids. The V and J ends lost 1 base and 5 bases respectively, with 10 bases between them. CDR1 MNHNS and CDR2 SASEGT come from the germline V gene. The CDR3 spells CASSEGAPGDTQYF. CDR3 DNA: TGTGCCAGCAGTGAAGGGGCCCCCGGAGATACGCAGTATTTT.

J is TRBJ1-2 and V is TRBV29-1; D call uncertain. Germline V gene lookup returns CDR1 SQVTM and CDR2 ANQGSEA. CDR3 length: 14 amino acids. V was clipped by 7 bases and J by 6 bases, with 21 bases between them. This chain's CDR3 is CSGYSRGSPDGYTF. The CDR3 DNA follows: TGCAGCGGGTACTCTCGAGGATCGCCTGATGGCTACACCTTC.

The chain couples TRBV20-1 to TRBJ1-2, with D unresolved. The CDR3 consists of 12 residues. CDR1 is DFQATT and CDR2 is SNEGSKA in the germline V gene (reference sequence). V was clipped by 3 bases and J by 1 base, with 6 bases between them. CDR3 sequence reads: CSASNLNYGYTF. In DNA form, the CDR3 reads TGCAGTGCTAGTAATCTTAACTATGGCTACACCTTC.

This chain links TRBV7-2 with TRBJ1-2; D might be TRBD1 (6 bases). With 0 bases removed from V and 6 bases from J, the gap between germline ends came to 8 bases. Germline-derived CDR1 and CDR2 are SGHTA and FQGNSA. The CDR3 loop spans 13 amino acids. This CDR3 is CASSLAPGDGYTF. The CDR3 DNA reads TGTGCCAGCAGCTTAGCTCCAGGGGATGGCTACACCTTC. Supplemented by reference TRBV7-2 and TRBJ1-2, the full variable domain reads GAGVSQSPSNKVTEKGKDVELRCDPISGHTALYWYRQSLGQGLEFLIYFQGNSAPDKSGLPSDRFSAERTGGSVSTLTIQRTQQEDSAVYLCASSLAPGDGYTFGSGTRLTVV.

The chain recombines TRBV19 with TRBJ1-2; D ambiguous. Trimming cost V 5 bases and J 7 bases, with 11 bases left between them. Germline CDR1 LNHDA, CDR2 SQIVND (reference sequence). The CDR3 extends over 12 amino acids. The CDR3 loop reads CASSSMRGGYTF. CDR3 sequence (DNA): TGTGCCAGTAGTTCCATGAGAGGTGGCTACACCTTC.